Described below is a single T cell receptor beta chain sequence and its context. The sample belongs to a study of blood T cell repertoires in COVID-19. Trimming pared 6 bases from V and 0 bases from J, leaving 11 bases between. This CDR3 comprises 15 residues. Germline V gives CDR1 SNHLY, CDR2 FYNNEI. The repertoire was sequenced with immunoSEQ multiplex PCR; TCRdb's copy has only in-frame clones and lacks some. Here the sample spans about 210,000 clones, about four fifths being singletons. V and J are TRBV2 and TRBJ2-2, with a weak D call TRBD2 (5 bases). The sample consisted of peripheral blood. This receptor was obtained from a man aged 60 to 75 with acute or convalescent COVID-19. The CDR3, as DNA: TGTGCCAGCAGGAGCGGCCATACGAACACCGGGGAGCTGTTTTTT. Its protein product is CASRSGHTNTGELFF.